This is a list of T cell receptor beta chains from one sample in a study of shared clonotypes between healthy human individuals. Sequencing used immunoSEQ multiplex PCR; TCRdb keeps in-frame clones, though not all of them. The sample shows approximately 650,000 clones, roughly 95% of them seen only once. The source material was naive CD8+ T cells sorted from blood. The receptors were gathered from a woman in her 30s in good health. CDR3s include the opening cysteine and the closing phenylalanine or tryptophan. A D gene is named only where the DNA matches it firmly.

>TRBV27|NA|12|TRBJ2-1
CASSLGSNEQFF
>TRBV6-1|TRBD2|18|TRBJ2-7
CASSEGLAGVLHSYEQYF
>TRBV28|NA|16|TRBJ1-2
CASSSRLMTVSYGYTF
>TRBV2|NA|16|TRBJ1-5
CASSETPTAYNQPQHF
>TRBV19|NA|14|TRBJ2-7
CASSIKADSYEQYF
>TRBV10-2|NA|15|TRBJ2-1
CASSVDGTSYNEQFF
>TRBV25-1|TRBD1|15|TRBJ2-7
CASSEGGTGNYEQYF
>TRBV27|TRBD2|13|TRBJ2-7
CASSLGGRSEQYF
>TRBV11-2|NA|15|TRBJ2-3
CASSPTVQSTDTQYF
>TRBV5-6|NA|14|TRBJ2-1
CASSDVPADHEQFF
>TRBV6-6|TRBD1|14|TRBJ1-2
CASDGDRGLYGYTF
>TRBV7-9|NA|15|TRBJ2-1
CASSPGQGLDNEQFF
>TRBV5-1|NA|12|TRBJ2-1
CASSRRGIEQFF
>TRBV18|TRBD1|16|TRBJ2-7
CASSLPGQGFPYEQYF
>TRBV28|NA|14|TRBJ2-7
CASSLGLNSYEQYF
>TRBV11-2|NA|18|TRBJ2-2
CASSLDPSFSLLLGELFF
>TRBV6-1|NA|13|TRBJ2-7
CASSPAPSYEQYF
>TRBV27|TRBD2|15|TRBJ2-1
CASGTGTSGNNEQFF
>TRBV27|NA|13|TRBJ2-7
CASSLSVFYEQYF